Given below is one TCR beta chain in context. Its antigen is currently unknown. The source of the sample is a study of identifying expanded T cells in peripheral blood. Findings and limits, study-wide: Approximately 1.2 clones differed between technical replicates, versus about 15 and 19 over time. Variance in clone template counts between roughly 2-week samples significantly increased with total template count across all healthy donors.

The CDR3 has 17 residues. Germline CDR1 reads GTSNPN; CDR2 reads SVGIG (reference sequence). Trimming took off 1 base at V and 0 bases at J, with 13 bases between the two ends. No infections or other immune events were documented during collection. Clones were read by immunoSEQ multiplex PCR, and TCRdb kept only the in-frame ones, dropping some. The sample has around 60,000 clones; over 75% are singletons. This TCR was sampled from a person aged 18 to 70 in good health. This chain links TRBV30 with TRBJ2-6; D is unresolved. Material: blood. CDR3 nucleotides: TGTGCCTGGAGTGGAGTGCTGAACCCCTCTGGGGCCAACGTCCTGACTTTC. Its translation: CAWSGVLNPSGANVLTF.